This TCR beta chain came from a study of T-cell memory formation after mild COVID-19. Study findings and constraints: Contracting CD4+ clones were located mainly in CM and EM, and CD8+ clones in EMRA. Memory sampled before infection contained some responding clones, suggesting cross-reactive memory joined. Unconfirmed was the SARS-CoV-2 specificity of second-wave clones that peaked on day 37.

TCRdb reprocessed the 5' RACE reads via MiXCR and lists one record per CDR3 protein. The data contain about 210,000 distinct CDR3 sequences, 27% of them seen just once; the ten biggest clones take up 11%. With regard to this clonotype: Its specificity is unknown.

V was shortened by 3 bases and J by 4 bases, with 13 bases between the two germline ends. The CDR3 is 14 amino acids. Germline V gives CDR1 LGHDT, CDR2 YNNKEL (reference sequence). The sequenced sample consisted of PBMCs or a T cell subset sorted from them (not recorded which). The receptor comes from an adult woman who had mild COVID-19 (a few samples of this study predate the infection). Cell type and time point are not known. The chain uses TRBV3-1 and TRBJ2-7; weak D call: TRBD2 (5 bases). Here the CDR3 DNA reads TGTGCCAGCAGCCAGAATCGGGGTACTTACGAGCAGTACTTC. Translation: CASSQNRGTYEQYF.